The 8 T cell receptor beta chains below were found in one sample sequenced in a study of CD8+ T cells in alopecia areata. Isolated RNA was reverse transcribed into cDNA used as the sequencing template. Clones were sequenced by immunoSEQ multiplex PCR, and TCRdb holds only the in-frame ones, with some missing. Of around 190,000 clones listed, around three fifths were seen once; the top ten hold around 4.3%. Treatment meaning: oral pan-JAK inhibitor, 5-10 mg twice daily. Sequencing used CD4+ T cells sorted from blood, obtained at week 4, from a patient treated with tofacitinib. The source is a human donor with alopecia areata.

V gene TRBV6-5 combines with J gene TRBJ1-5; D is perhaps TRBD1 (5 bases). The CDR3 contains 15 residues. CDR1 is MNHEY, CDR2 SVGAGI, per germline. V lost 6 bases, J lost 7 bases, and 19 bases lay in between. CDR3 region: CASSPVGGGRQPQHF. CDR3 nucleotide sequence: TGTGCCAGCAGCCCCGTGGGGGGGGGTCGACAGCCCCAGCATTTT.

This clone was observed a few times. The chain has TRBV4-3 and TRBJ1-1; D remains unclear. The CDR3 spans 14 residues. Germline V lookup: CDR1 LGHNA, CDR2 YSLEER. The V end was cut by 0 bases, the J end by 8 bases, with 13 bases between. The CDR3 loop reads CASSQEPAAGEAFF. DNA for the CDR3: TGCGCCAGCAGCCAAGAACCAGCCGCCGGGGAAGCTTTCTTT.

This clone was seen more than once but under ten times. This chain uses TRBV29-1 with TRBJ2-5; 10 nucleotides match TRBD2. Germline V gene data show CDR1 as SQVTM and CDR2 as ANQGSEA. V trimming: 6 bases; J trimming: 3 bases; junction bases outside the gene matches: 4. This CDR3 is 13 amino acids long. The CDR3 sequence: CSVILAGEETQYF. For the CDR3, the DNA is TGCAGCGTCATCCTAGCGGGGGAAGAGACCCAGTACTTC.

The CDR3 bases are TGCGCCAGCAGCGAGGGACAGCTCACCGGGGAGCTGTTTTTT. This sequence encodes CASSEGQLTGELFF. This chain connects TRBV5-1 to TRBJ2-2, with 7 bases that match TRBD1. This CDR3 is 14 amino acids long. Germline-derived CDR1 and CDR2 are SGHRS and YFSETQ. With 4 bases clipped from V and 4 bases from J, the junction kept 4 bases outside the gene matches.

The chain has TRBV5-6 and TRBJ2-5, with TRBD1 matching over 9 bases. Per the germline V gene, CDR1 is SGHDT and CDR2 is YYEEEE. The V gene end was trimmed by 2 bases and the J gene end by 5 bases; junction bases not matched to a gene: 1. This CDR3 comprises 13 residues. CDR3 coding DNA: TGTGCCAGCAGCTTCACAGGGGGCGAGACCCAGTACTTC. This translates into CASSFTGGETQYF.

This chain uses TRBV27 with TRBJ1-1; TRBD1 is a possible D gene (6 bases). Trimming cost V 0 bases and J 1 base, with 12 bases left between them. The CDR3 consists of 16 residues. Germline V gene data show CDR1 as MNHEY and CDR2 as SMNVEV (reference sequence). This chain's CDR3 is CASSLSAGQTNTEAFF. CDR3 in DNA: TGTGCCAGCAGTTTATCGGCAGGACAGACGAACACTGAAGCTTTCTTT.

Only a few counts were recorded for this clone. The CDR3 sequence is CASSDWIGGLYGYTF. CDR3 DNA: TGTGCCAGCAGTGATTGGATAGGGGGACTCTATGGCTACACCTTC. The rearrangement uses TRBV2 and TRBJ1-2; tentatively, D is TRBD1 (6 bases). V was trimmed by 3 bases and J by 4 bases, leaving 15 bases between them. This CDR3 has 15 amino acids. CDR1 SNHLY and CDR2 FYNNEI come from the germline V gene.

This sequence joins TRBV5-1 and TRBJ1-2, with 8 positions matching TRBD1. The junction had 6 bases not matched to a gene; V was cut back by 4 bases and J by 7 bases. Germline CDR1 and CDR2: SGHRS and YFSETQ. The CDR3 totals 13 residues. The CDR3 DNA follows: TGCGCCAGCAGCCGGGACAGGATAAGTGGCTACACCTTC. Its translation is CASSRDRISGYTF.